The present TCR beta chain was sequenced within a study of shared clonotypes between healthy human individuals. Each of the donors was a healthy adult who was HIV-negative and had not had a recent acute infection or vaccination. In the case of this clone: Sequence at one end of the junction differs from germline and may be a read error. This sample includes further DNA sequences coding for the same CDR3.

The CDR3 length is 15 residues. CDR1 and CDR2 from the germline V gene are SNHLY and FYNNEI. Template amounts of roughly 300 ng DNA, 25,000 to 30,000 T cell genomes, were employed in unsorted PBMC replicate PCRs. In the original workflow: ImmunoSEQ gave junction-only sequences without quality scores, so filtering differed. Data came from immunoSEQ multiplex PCR; TCRdb stores just in-frame clones and leaves some out. Clonal size and the V and J genes are those of that table, whereas D and trimming came from the DNA. The data contain about 450,000 clones, roughly 85% of them singletons. What was sequenced was PBMCs. The sequence was collected from a woman aged 40 to 50 in good health. Some clones in this sample may be carry-over from other donors' samples. The chain is built from TRBV2 and TRBJ2-7, with a possible D match to TRBD1 (6 bases). This chain's CDR3 is CASSDLGGSAHEQYF. CDR3 nucleotide sequence: TGCGCCAGCAGTGACCTTGGGGGCTCGGCCCACGAGCAGTACTTC.